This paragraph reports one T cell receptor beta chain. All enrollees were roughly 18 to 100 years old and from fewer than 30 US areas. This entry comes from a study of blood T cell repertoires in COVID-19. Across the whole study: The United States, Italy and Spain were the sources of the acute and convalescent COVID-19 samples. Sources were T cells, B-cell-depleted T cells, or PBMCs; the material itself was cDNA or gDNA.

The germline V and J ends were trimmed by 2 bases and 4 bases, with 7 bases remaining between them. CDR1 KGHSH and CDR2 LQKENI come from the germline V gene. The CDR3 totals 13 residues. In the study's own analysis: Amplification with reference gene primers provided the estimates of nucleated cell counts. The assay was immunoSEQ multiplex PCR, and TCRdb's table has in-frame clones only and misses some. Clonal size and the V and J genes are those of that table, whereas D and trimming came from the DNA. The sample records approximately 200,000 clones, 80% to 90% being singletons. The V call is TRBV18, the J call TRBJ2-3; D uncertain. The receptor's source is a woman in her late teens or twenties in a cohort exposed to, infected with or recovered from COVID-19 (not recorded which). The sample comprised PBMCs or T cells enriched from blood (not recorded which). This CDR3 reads CASSPNSPDTQYF. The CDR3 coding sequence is TGTGCCAGCTCACCAAACAGCCCAGATACGCAGTATTTT.